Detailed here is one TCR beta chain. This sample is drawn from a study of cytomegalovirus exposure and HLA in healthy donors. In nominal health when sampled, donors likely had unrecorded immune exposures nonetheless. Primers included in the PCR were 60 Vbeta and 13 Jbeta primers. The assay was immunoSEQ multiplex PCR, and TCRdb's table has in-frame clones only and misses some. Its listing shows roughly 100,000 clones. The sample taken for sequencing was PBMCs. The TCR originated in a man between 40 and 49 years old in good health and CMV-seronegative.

CDR3 sequence (DNA): TGTGCCAGCCACGGACAGGGCAATCAGCCCCAGCATTTT. Its translation: CASHGQGNQPQHF. V gene TRBV2 combines with J gene TRBJ1-5; 7 bases align to TRBD1. Germline V gene sequence: CDR1 SNHLY, CDR2 FYNNEI. This CDR3 has 13 amino acids. The J segment lost 2 bases and the V segment lost 8 bases, leaving 3 bases of the junction unmatched.